Each of the 29 T cell receptor beta chains below was sequenced from the same sample in a study of T cell repertoires in cytomegalovirus infection. Antigens of these TCRs are unknown. TCRdb reprocessed the reads with MiXCR, giving one entry per CDR3 protein. The data hold 50,000 or so distinct CDR3 sequences, with 20% observed a single time. The material sequenced was PBMCs, sequenced either directly or after in vitro stimulation (not recorded which). All receptors come from a human donor in good health (CMV status not recorded). Some clones in this sample may be carry-over from other donors' samples.

The chain couples TRBV28 to TRBJ1-2; D is perhaps TRBD1 (5 bases). The CDR3 covers 14 residues. The germline V gene encodes CDR1 MDHEN and CDR2 SYDVKM. Trimming left V 6 bases short and J 2 bases short, with 13 bases between. The CDR3 region is CASRPPDSNYGYTF. CDR3 bases: TGTGCCAGCAGGCCTCCTGACAGCAACTATGGCTACACCTTC.

This clonotype was seen ten or more times. The V call is TRBV5-1, the J call TRBJ1-1; maybe TRBD1 (5 bases). V dropped 4 bases and J dropped 1 base, with 11 bases sitting between them. Germline lookup yields CDR1 SGHRS and CDR2 YFSETQ. This CDR3 has 14 amino acids. CDR3: CASSPGRGNTEAFF. Written as DNA, the CDR3 is TGCGCCAGCAGCCCGGGACGAGGGAACACTGAAGCTTTCTTT. Variable domain in full (rest from reference TRBV5-1 and TRBJ1-1): KAGVTQTPRYLIKTRGQQVTLSCSPISGHRSVSWYQQTPGQGLQFLFEYFSETQRNKGNFPGRFSGRQFSNSRSEMNVSTLELGDSALYLCASSPGRGNTEAFFGQGTRLTVV.

V is TRBV9 and J is TRBJ2-5; D ambiguous. From germline, CDR1 is SGDLS and CDR2 YYNGEE. CDR3 length: 14 amino acids. Trimming removed 0 bases at V and 2 bases at J, with 8 bases between. The CDR3 loop is CASSVGLDQETQYF. The CDR3 nucleotides are TGTGCCAGCAGCGTAGGTTTGGATCAAGAGACCCAGTACTTC.

The chain uses TRBV6-6 and TRBJ1-2, with TRBD1 matching over 7 bases. The germline V gene has CDR1 MNHNY and CDR2 SVGAGI (reference sequence). The CDR3 loop spans 15 amino acids. Losses at the gene ends were 0 bases for V and 5 bases for J; bases not matched to a gene: 6. The CDR3 protein is CASSYSGTEPYGYTF. The CDR3 nucleotides read TGTGCCAGCAGTTACTCCGGGACAGAGCCTTATGGCTACACCTTC.

This clonotype is termed medium-sized. The chain carries TRBV7-8 and TRBJ2-5, with D tentatively TRBD1 (6 bases). V was pared by 2 bases and J by 4 bases, with 20 bases between. Germline V gives CDR1 SGHVS, CDR2 FQNEAQ. The CDR3 loop spans 17 amino acids. The CDR3: CASSLFTGTLTGETQYF. The CDR3 DNA is TGTGCCAGCAGCTTATTCACCGGGACACTCACGGGAGAGACCCAGTACTTC.

Ten or more counts support this clonotype. The gene calls are TRBV6-1 and TRBJ2-7; 8 nucleotides line up with TRBD1. CDR3 size: 13 residues. J was trimmed by 2 bases and V by 6 bases; bases with no gene match: 3. The germline gives CDR1 MNHNS, CDR2 SASEGT. The CDR3: CASSWTGTYEQYF. The CDR3 nucleotides read TGTGCCAGCAGCTGGACAGGGACCTACGAGCAGTACTTC.

DNA of the CDR3: TGTGCCAGTATTGATCGTGGTAGCGGCTCCTACAATGAGCAGTTCTTC. It specifies CASIDRGSGSYNEQFF. The chain has TRBV19 and TRBJ2-1; perhaps TRBD2 as D (6 bases). Looked up from germline, CDR1 is LNHDA and CDR2 is SQIVND (reference sequence). The CDR3 has 16 amino acids. Trimming took off 7 bases at V and 0 bases at J, with 16 bases between the two ends.

V and J are TRBV6-6 and TRBJ2-7; a weak D match, TRBD2 (5 bases). Deletions cut 3 bases from V and 6 bases from J, with 9 bases between. This CDR3 has 12 amino acids. Germline assignment: CDR1 MNHNY and CDR2 SVGAGI (reference sequence). The CDR3, as DNA: TGTGCCAGCAGTTATTTGGGGAGCGAGCAGTACTTC. It is translated as CASSYLGSEQYF.

This clonotype was counted many times. This chain links TRBV20-1 with TRBJ2-3; perhaps TRBD1 as D (6 bases). Germline-derived CDR1 and CDR2 are DFQATT and SNEGSKA (reference sequence). Trimming cost V 3 bases and J 5 bases, with 12 bases left between them. The CDR3 is 13 residues long. CDR3 region: CSASSQGIDTQYF. CDR3 coding DNA: TGCAGTGCTAGTAGCCAGGGGATAGATACGCAGTATTTT.

This clonotype was detected ten times or more. The chain combines TRBV7-6 with TRBJ2-1; D not resolved. V lost 1 base to trimming and J lost 7 bases, with 5 bases between them. CDR1 is SGHVS and CDR2 is FNYEAQ in the germline V gene. The CDR3 has 12 residues. CDR3 loop: CASSLVTNEQFF. In DNA form, the CDR3 reads TGTGCCAGCAGCTTAGTGACAAATGAGCAGTTCTTC.

A note on this clonotype: The DNA is left out, because the CDR3 cannot be placed on it with certainty; the CDR3 is given as TCRdb lists it. This sequence joins TRBV12-5 and TRBJ1-5. The germline CDR1 and CDR2 sequences are LGHNT and FRNRAP. From its first to its last residue, the CDR3 has 13 amino acids. CDR3 amino acids: CASGLGMGQPQHF.

This clonotype was detected a few times. The chain joins TRBV6-1 to TRBJ2-7, with 14 nucleotides matching TRBD2. Germline CDR1 reads MNHNS; CDR2 reads SASEGT. The V segment lost 4 bases and the J segment 4 bases; nucleotides outside the gene matches: 12. The CDR3 contains 18 residues. DNA for the CDR3: TGTGCCAGCAGTGGGACCGGGACTAGCGGGAGCGGAAAGTACGAGCAGTACTTC. It specifies CASSGTGTSGSGKYEQYF.

The V gene is TRBV2, the J gene TRBJ2-5; D gene ambiguous. CDR1 is SNHLY and CDR2 is FYNNEI in the germline V gene. Trimming left V 7 bases short and J 6 bases short, with 9 bases between. The CDR3 runs 11 residues. The CDR3 here is CASIGRKTQYF. The CDR3 DNA is TGTGCCAGCATAGGGCGAAAGACCCAGTACTTC.

The V call is TRBV12-3 or TRBV12-4, the J call TRBJ1-1, with 9 bases aligning to TRBD1. V lost 6 bases, J lost 9 bases, and 11 bases stayed unmatched. This CDR3 comprises 14 residues. DNA for the CDR3: TGTGCCAGCAGCCCGGGACAGGGAATGAGAAAAGCTTTCTTT. Translated: CASSPGQGMRKAFF.

This clonotype came up many times. The chain couples TRBV7-2 to TRBJ2-3; tentatively, D is TRBD2 (5 bases). The CDR3 spans 15 residues. Germline loops: CDR1 SGHTA, CDR2 FQGNSA. With 7 bases removed from V and 0 bases from J, the gap between germline ends came to 14 bases. The CDR3 nucleotides read TGTGCCAGCACCACTTATCGGGAAAGCACAGATACGCAGTATTTT. It encodes CASTTYRESTDTQYF.

This clonotype appeared a few times. This CDR3 reads CASTRTPQSQPQHF. The CDR3 DNA follows: TGTGCCAGCACCCGAACCCCGCAGAGTCAGCCCCAGCATTTT. The V and J genes are TRBV6-2 or TRBV6-3 and TRBJ1-5; D is ambiguous. This CDR3 comprises 14 residues. The germline V gene encodes CDR1 MNHEY and CDR2 SVGEGT. Trimming shortened V by 7 bases and J by 6 bases, and 16 bases separated the two germline ends.

This clonotype has just a few counts. The chain is built from TRBV12-3 or TRBV12-4 and TRBJ2-2, with D uncertain. The CDR3 runs to 18 residues. V was cut by 4 bases and J by 3 bases, with 21 bases left in between. The CDR3 reads CASSSPLSAKTYTGELFF. The CDR3 coding sequence is TGTGCCAGCAGTTCTCCCTTGTCGGCGAAAACTTACACCGGGGAGCTGTTTTTT.

The chain couples TRBV19 to TRBJ2-1, with 10 bases aligning to TRBD2. The germline gives CDR1 LNHDA, CDR2 SQIVND (reference sequence). Trimming cost V 3 bases and J 9 bases; bases outside gene matches: 2. CDR3 length equals 13 residues. CDR3 in DNA: TGTGCCAGTAGTATCCTAGCGGGAGTTGAGCAGTTCTTC. This translates into CASSILAGVEQFF.

The chain couples TRBV20-1 to TRBJ2-7; 7 nucleotides align to TRBD1. This CDR3 has 13 residues. CDR1 and CDR2 from the germline V gene are DFQATT and SNEGSKA (reference sequence). The V and J ends lost 0 bases and 7 bases, in that order; junction bases with no gene match: 6. The CDR3 region has the DNA TGCAGTGCTAGAGATAGACAGGGCTGGGAGCAGTACTTC. Its protein is CSARDRQGWEQYF.

The table lists this clonotype with a few counts. The rearrangement links TRBV12-3 or TRBV12-4 to TRBJ2-2; weak D call: TRBD2 (6 bases). Trimming removed 2 bases from V and 7 bases from J, with 8 bases in between. The CDR3 is made up of 13 amino acids. The CDR3 coding sequence is TGTGCCAGCAGTTTAACTAGCTTCGGGGAGCTGTTTTTT. Its translation is CASSLTSFGELFF.

The chain recombines TRBV28 with TRBJ1-2; no clear D. Looked up from germline, CDR1 is MDHEN and CDR2 is SYDVKM. Trimming removed 4 bases from V and 5 bases from J, with 8 bases in between. The CDR3 length is 12 residues. The CDR3 loop is CASSSSEYGYTF. The CDR3 region has the DNA TGTGCCAGCAGTTCGTCCGAATATGGCTACACCTTC.

This clonotype was counted ten times or more. This sequence joins TRBV7-6 and TRBJ1-3, with D uncertain. Germline CDR1 and CDR2: SGHVS and FNYEAQ. V was trimmed by 1 base and J by 0 bases, leaving 13 bases between them. The CDR3 totals 17 residues. CDR3 sequence: CASSLEITRSSGNTIYF. In DNA form, the CDR3 reads TGTGCCAGCAGCTTAGAGATTACTCGGAGCTCTGGAAACACCATATATTTT.

By sample share, this clonotype is medium-sized. The chain recombines TRBV30 with TRBJ2-3, with 7 bases aligning to TRBD1. J was trimmed by 5 bases and V by 3 bases; bases with no gene match: 11. Germline-derived CDR1 and CDR2 are GTSNPN and SVGIG (reference sequence). The CDR3 is made up of 15 amino acids. As DNA, the CDR3 is TGTGCCTGGAGGGGCATAACAGGGGCCGGAGATACGCAGTATTTT. This encodes CAWRGITGAGDTQYF.

The chain carries TRBV10-3 and TRBJ2-7, with 12 bases matching TRBD2. Germline V gene data show CDR1 as ENHRY and CDR2 as SYGVKD. V was pared by 8 bases and J by 4 bases, with 15 bases of the junction left unmatched. The CDR3 loop spans 17 amino acids. The CDR3 DNA reads TGTGCCATCTCACGGGGGCATGTGACTAGCGGGAGTTACGAGCAGTACTTC. Translated, it gives CAISRGHVTSGSYEQYF.

This clonotype occurred a few times. This rearrangement joins TRBV12-3 or TRBV12-4 to TRBJ2-1; D is perhaps TRBD2 (6 bases). The CDR3 has 14 amino acids. The ends were cut back, 5 bases at V and 6 bases at J, with 14 bases in the middle. CDR3 DNA: TGTGCCAGCAGTCCAGGGTGGAGGGGCAATGAGCAGTTCTTC. Translation gives CASSPGWRGNEQFF.

This clonotype came up many times. This chain links TRBV11-2 with TRBJ1-5; a possible D gene is TRBD1 (6 bases). This CDR3 region has 19 residues. In germline, CDR1 is SGHAT, CDR2 FQNNGV. V dropped 0 bases and J dropped 0 bases, with 18 bases sitting between them. CDR3 sequence (DNA): TGTGCCAGCAGCTTAGATTTTGCGGGCAGGGGCTATAGCAATCAGCCCCAGCATTTT. Translated: CASSLDFAGRGYSNQPQHF.

This clonotype was observed at least ten times. This chain connects TRBV7-9 to TRBJ2-7, with D possibly TRBD1 on 6 matching bases. The CDR3 spans 13 residues. The V and J ends lost 5 bases and 2 bases respectively, with 10 bases between them. Germline V CDR1 and CDR2: SEHNR, FQNEAQ (reference sequence). The CDR3 DNA is TGTGCCAGCAGCCCACAGGGCGCCTACGAGCAGTACTTC. Amino acids: CASSPQGAYEQYF.

This clonotype was seen more than once but under ten times. The V call is TRBV10-3, the J call TRBJ2-3, with a weak D call TRBD1 (7 bases). The CDR3 runs 16 residues. Germline-derived CDR1 and CDR2 are ENHRY and SYGVKD. V dropped 0 bases and J dropped 0 bases, with 10 bases sitting between them. As DNA, the CDR3 is TGTGCCATCAGTGAGTCGGCAGGGGGGAGCACAGATACGCAGTATTTT. It translates to CAISESAGGSTDTQYF.

This clonotype appeared many times. The chain employs TRBV28 and TRBJ2-2; 7 bases are shared with TRBD2. Germline CDR1 and CDR2: MDHEN and SYDVKM. This CDR3 spans 16 amino acids. The V gene end was trimmed by 3 bases and the J gene end by 1 base; junction bases not matched to a gene: 5. CDR3 residues: CASSFGLAENTGELFF. In nucleotides, the CDR3 is TGTGCCAGCAGTTTCGGTCTAGCGGAGAACACCGGGGAGCTGTTTTTT.